At least ten counts were recorded for the clone carrying this TCR beta chain. The record originates from a study of T cells in Graves' hyperthyroidism and ophthalmopathy. Thyroid ultrasound, orbital computed tomography, clinical symptoms, and serum thyroxine and TRAb underpinned diagnoses. RNA transcripts provided the source from which TCR beta CDR3 regions were amplified. In the first-round RT-PCR of the TCR CDR3, the HTBI primer set was used. TCRdb reprocessed the multiplex PCR reads via MiXCR and lists one record per CDR3 protein. The sample gives some 270,000 distinct CDR3 sequences, roughly an eighth of which show up once; 6.5% to 10% is in the top ten. Trimming removed 4 bases from V and 0 bases from J; junction bases left unmatched: 12. Germline CDR1 is SGHVS and CDR2 is FQNEAQ. This CDR3 region has 19 residues.

Source material: blood. This clonotype was sampled from a woman in her forties with Graves' hyperthyroidism. The chain recombines TRBV7-8 with TRBJ2-7; 13 bases map to TRBD2. The CDR3 sequence is CASSSPGTSGNTRSYEQYF. CDR3 sequence (DNA): TGTGCCAGCAGCTCACCCGGGACTAGCGGGAATACCCGCTCCTACGAGCAGTACTTC.